The 27 T cell receptor beta chains presented below share a single source sample, sequenced in a study of blood T cell repertoires in COVID-19. Some clones are missing from TCRdb's copy, which holds only in-frame ones; the method was immunoSEQ multiplex PCR. Of roughly 250,000 clones detected, 70% to 90% appear once; the ten largest clones hold 2% to 2.5%. Source material: peripheral blood. The receptors shown here come from a woman in her thirties or forties who had recovered from COVID-19.

The gene calls are TRBV19 and TRBJ2-1, with 11 bases identical to TRBD2. The J segment lost 6 bases and the V segment lost 2 bases, leaving 0 bases of the junction unmatched. Germline CDR1 and CDR2: LNHDA and SQIVND (reference sequence). CDR3 length: 14 residues. CDR3 sequence (DNA): TGTGCCAGTAGTATAACTAGCGGGAGCAATGAGCAGTTCTTC. Its protein is CASSITSGSNEQFF.

The genes are TRBV2 and TRBJ1-5, with D tentatively TRBD1 (6 bases). The germline gives CDR1 SNHLY, CDR2 FYNNEI. V was shortened by 6 bases and J by 5 bases, with 17 bases between the two germline ends. The CDR3 consists of 15 residues. The CDR3 is CASSFGTPWDQPQHF. CDR3 DNA sequence: TGTGCCAGCAGCTTTGGGACACCTTGGGATCAGCCCCAGCATTTT.

This chain connects TRBV7-2 to TRBJ2-7; D is possibly TRBD1 (6 bases). Germline V gives CDR1 SGHTA, CDR2 FQGNSA. V was clipped by 1 base and J by 1 base, with 11 bases between them. The CDR3 loop spans 15 amino acids. For the CDR3, the DNA is TGTGCCAGCAGCTTAGGAGGGGGAAGATCCTACGAGCAGTACTTC. Translating gives CASSLGGGRSYEQYF.

This chain links TRBV2 with TRBJ1-6; 8 nucleotides line up with TRBD1. The CDR3 has 18 residues. Germline V lookup: CDR1 SNHLY, CDR2 FYNNEI. Trimming removed 7 bases from V and 0 bases from J; junction bases left unmatched: 11. The CDR3 sequence: CASTGQVEGSSYNSPLHF. The CDR3 DNA is TGTGCCAGCACGGGACAGGTCGAGGGGAGCTCCTATAATTCACCCCTCCACTTT.

V and J are TRBV7-2 and TRBJ2-4; TRBD2 matches 13 bases. The CDR3 consists of 18 residues. Losses at the gene ends were 2 bases for V and 6 bases for J; bases not matched to a gene: 10. The germline V gene has CDR1 SGHTA and CDR2 FQGNSA. This chain's CDR3 is CASSLQTSGRVTGNIQYF. CDR3 DNA: TGTGCCAGCAGCTTACAAACTAGCGGGAGGGTCACGGGAAACATTCAGTACTTC.

V is TRBV7-2 and J is TRBJ1-6; no clear D gene. CDR3 length: 16 residues. The V gene's germline CDR1 is SGHTA and CDR2 FQGNSA. Trimming pared 5 bases from V and 8 bases from J, leaving 19 bases between. CDR3 bases: TGTGCCAGCAGCCTCCACCGCGACCTGAGGGATTCACCCCTCCACTTT. It encodes CASSLHRDLRDSPLHF.

The genes are TRBV30 and TRBJ1-2; maybe TRBD1 (5 bases). The CDR3 totals 15 residues. V dropped 0 bases and J dropped 8 bases, with 19 bases sitting between them. Germline V gene sequence: CDR1 GTSNPN, CDR2 SVGIG (reference sequence). In nucleotides, the CDR3 is TGTGCCTGGAGTGTACTTGCCGGACATGAGAGAGGCTACACCTTC. This sequence encodes CAWSVLAGHERGYTF.

This chain links TRBV7-3 with TRBJ2-3; 9 positions agree with TRBD2. The CDR3 consists of 14 residues. Per germline, CDR1 SGHTA and CDR2 FQGTGA. With V trimmed by 3 bases and J by 6 bases, 4 bases remained unmatched. As DNA, the CDR3 is TGTGCCAGCAGCTTCGTAGCGGGAGCGGATACGCAGTATTTT. Translated: CASSFVAGADTQYF.

The chain has TRBV2 and TRBJ1-3; D unclear. The V gene lost 4 bases and the J gene lost 0 bases, with 13 bases spanning the gap. The CDR3 spans 16 residues. Germline assignment: CDR1 SNHLY and CDR2 FYNNEI. The CDR3 DNA reads TGTGCCAGCAGTGTTCGCGTCGCGAGCTCTGGAAACACCATATATTTT. The encoded protein is CASSVRVASSGNTIYF.

The chain couples TRBV24-1 to TRBJ1-4; TRBD1 matches 8 bases. Per the germline V gene, CDR1 is KGHDR and CDR2 is SFDVKD. The trim removed 3 bases at V and 7 bases at J, leaving 6 bases unmatched. The CDR3 runs 15 residues. CDR3 residues: CATSDPRDRTEKLFF. The CDR3, as DNA: TGTGCCACCAGTGATCCTCGGGACAGGACTGAAAAACTGTTTTTT.

This chain connects TRBV5-1 to TRBJ2-1; D is perhaps TRBD2 (5 bases). There are 13 residues in the CDR3. In germline, CDR1 is SGHRS, CDR2 YFSETQ. V lost 4 bases, J lost 8 bases, and 13 bases lay in between. This CDR3 is CASSQLLGYEQFF. DNA of the CDR3: TGCGCCAGCAGCCAATTACTAGGATATGAGCAGTTCTTC.

The J gene is TRBJ2-1, the V gene TRBV5-6; perhaps TRBD2 as D (6 bases). Trimming took 0 bases from V and 9 from J, leaving 7 bases between them. CDR1 and CDR2 (germline): SGHDT, YYEEEE. This CDR3 has 12 residues. CDR3 coding DNA: TGTGCCAGCAGCTTGGAGCGGGCTGAGCAGTTCTTC. Amino acid sequence: CASSLERAEQFF.

This clone has a single count. V and J are TRBV7-9 and TRBJ2-1; 9 nucleotides agree with TRBD2. V gave up 5 bases and J gave up 2 bases; unmatched junction bases: 1. The CDR3 sequence is 14 residues long. Germline-derived CDR1 and CDR2 are SEHNR and FQNEAQ (reference sequence). In DNA form, the CDR3 reads TGTGCCAGCAGCCGACTAGCGGCCTACAATGAGCAGTTCTTC. It specifies CASSRLAAYNEQFF.

This sequence joins TRBV18 and TRBJ2-5; the D is unclear. Per the germline V gene, CDR1 is KGHSH and CDR2 is LQKENI. Trimming shortened V by 0 bases and J by 2 bases, and 13 bases separated the two germline ends. CDR3 length: 16 residues. In DNA, the CDR3 is TGTGCCAGCTCACCACCGGGCCGAATAGGACAAGAGACCCAGTACTTC. Translating it yields CASSPPGRIGQETQYF.

The V and J genes are TRBV11-3 and TRBJ1-3; no reliable D call. The CDR3 covers 16 residues. The ends were cut back, 0 bases at V and 4 bases at J, with 13 bases in the middle. Germline V gene lookup returns CDR1 SGHNT and CDR2 YENEEA. The CDR3 protein is CASSLDGRGAGNTIYF. For the CDR3, the DNA is TGTGCCAGCAGCTTAGATGGCCGGGGAGCGGGAAACACCATATATTTT.

The J gene is TRBJ1-2, the V gene TRBV28, with D uncertain. The CDR3 is made up of 12 amino acids. Germline V gives CDR1 MDHEN, CDR2 SYDVKM. The ends were cut back, 5 bases at V and 8 bases at J, with 12 bases in the middle. DNA for the CDR3: TGTGCCAGCAGTCCGCCTACGCGGGGCTACACCTTC. Translating it yields CASSPPTRGYTF.

A note on this clone: The sample carries other DNA sequences with the same CDR3. The chain is built from TRBV12-3 or TRBV12-4 and TRBJ2-7; D perhaps matches TRBD2 (6 bases). Deletions cut 1 base from V and 5 bases from J, with 6 bases between. The CDR3 covers 12 residues. The CDR3 nucleotides are TGTGCCAGCAGTTTAGGACTAGACGAGCAGTACTTC. Translating it yields CASSLGLDEQYF.

The gene calls are TRBV6-2 or TRBV6-3 and TRBJ1-5; D possibly corresponds to TRBD1 (6 bases). Trimming stripped 2 bases from V and 0 bases from J, with 11 bases between. Germline CDR1 is MNHEY and CDR2 is SVGEGT. This CDR3 region has 16 residues. The CDR3 sequence: CASSYGTQYSNQPQHF. In DNA form, the CDR3 reads TGTGCCAGCAGTTACGGGACACAGTATAGCAATCAGCCCCAGCATTTT.

The chain links TRBV5-1 to TRBJ2-3, with TRBD1 matching over 8 bases. V gave up 4 bases and J gave up 0 bases; unmatched junction bases: 10. This CDR3 spans 17 amino acids. Germline values: CDR1 SGHRS, CDR2 YFSETQ. The CDR3 nucleotides read TGCGCCAGCAGCCCCCAGCCGACAGGGGCGAGCACAGATACGCAGTATTTT. Translating it yields CASSPQPTGASTDTQYF.

V is TRBV18 and J is TRBJ1-5; 9 bases match TRBD1. CDR1 and CDR2 from the germline V gene are KGHSH and LQKENI. The CDR3 is 16 amino acids. V was pared by 0 bases and J by 5 bases, with 5 bases of the junction left unmatched. In nucleotides, the CDR3 is TGTGCCAGCTCACCACCGAACAGGGGGCGAGATCAGCCCCAGCATTTT. It encodes CASSPPNRGRDQPQHF.

This chain connects TRBV7-2 to TRBJ2-5; TRBD1 matches 10 bases. Germline CDR1 SGHTA, CDR2 FQGNSA. Trimming at V came to 5 bases and at J to 5 bases, leaving 11 bases not matched to a gene. The CDR3 is made up of 16 amino acids. CDR3 region: CASSGRDRGFGETQYF. In DNA, the CDR3 is TGTGCCAGCAGCGGACGGGACAGGGGTTTTGGGGAGACCCAGTACTTC.

V usage is TRBV18 and J usage is TRBJ2-7, with a weak D call TRBD1 (5 bases). CDR1 KGHSH and CDR2 LQKENI come from the germline V gene. Trimming stripped 1 base from V and 4 bases from J, with 11 bases between. The CDR3 loop spans 14 amino acids. The CDR3 DNA reads TGTGCCAGCTCACCACAGGGGTACCCTTACGAGCAGTACTTC. Protein sequence: CASSPQGYPYEQYF.

The chain combines TRBV25-1 with TRBJ1-5; a possible D gene is TRBD1 (5 bases). Trimming took 2 bases from V and 16 from J, leaving 18 bases between them. The CDR3 covers 13 residues. The V gene's germline CDR1 is MGHDK and CDR2 SYGVNS. CDR3 protein: CASSEEKGRVFHF. The CDR3 nucleotides are TGTGCCAGCAGTGAAGAGAAGGGCAGGGTTTTCCATTTT.

CDR3 protein: CATSRAREFTEAFF. For the CDR3, the DNA is TGTGCCACCAGCAGGGCTCGGGAATTCACTGAAGCTTTCTTT. The chain carries TRBV15 and TRBJ1-1, with D unclear. The CDR3 has 14 amino acids. V was trimmed by 3 bases and J by 4 bases, leaving 12 bases between them. Germline assignment: CDR1 LNHNV and CDR2 YYDKDF (reference sequence).

The V gene is TRBV27, the J gene TRBJ1-2; D is possibly TRBD1 (5 bases). The germline V gene encodes CDR1 MNHEY and CDR2 SMNVEV (reference sequence). V gave up 4 bases and J gave up 0 bases, with 12 bases separating them. This CDR3 has 15 residues. In nucleotides, the CDR3 is TGTGCCAGCAGTTCCCAGGGCTGGGCTAACTATGGCTACACCTTC. This translates into CASSSQGWANYGYTF.

The V gene is TRBV7-3, the J gene TRBJ2-2; TRBD2 might be the D (6 bases). The ends were cut back, 5 bases at V and 1 base at J, with 8 bases in the middle. The CDR3 runs to 14 residues. Per the germline V gene, CDR1 is SGHTA and CDR2 is FQGTGA. The CDR3 region is CASSGGLNTGELFF. CDR3 DNA sequence: TGTGCCAGCAGCGGGGGACTGAACACCGGGGAGCTGTTTTTT.

The rearrangement joins TRBV2 to TRBJ1-6; possible D gene TRBD1, 6 bases. With 10 bases removed from V and 6 bases from J, the gap between germline ends came to 19 bases. The CDR3 sequence is 15 residues long. CDR1 SNHLY and CDR2 FYNNEI come from the germline V gene. The DNA of the CDR3 is TGTGCCACTCTACTGGGGGCGATCACTAATTCACCCCTCCACTTT. This translates into CATLLGAITNSPLHF.